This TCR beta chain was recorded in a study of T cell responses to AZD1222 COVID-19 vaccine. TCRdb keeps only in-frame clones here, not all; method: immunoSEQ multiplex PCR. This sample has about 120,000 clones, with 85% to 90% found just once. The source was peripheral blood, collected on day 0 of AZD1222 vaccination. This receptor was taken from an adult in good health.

The CDR3 DNA is TGTGCCAGCAGCCAAGATTCACCCCTCCACTTT. Translating it yields CASSQDSPLHF. The rearrangement joins TRBV3-1 (or the pseudogene TRBV3-2) to TRBJ1-6; D uncertain. Germline CDR1 reads LGHDT; CDR2 reads YNNKEL (reference sequence). This CDR3 is built from 11 residues. Deletions cut 0 bases from V and 9 bases from J, with 0 bases between.